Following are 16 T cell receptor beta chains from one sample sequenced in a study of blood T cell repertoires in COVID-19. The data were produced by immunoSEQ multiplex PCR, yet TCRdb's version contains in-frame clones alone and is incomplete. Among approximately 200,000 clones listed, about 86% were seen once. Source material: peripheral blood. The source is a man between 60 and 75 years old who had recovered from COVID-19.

The CDR3 loop reads CASSPGTGDQPQHF. The DNA of the CDR3 is TGCGCCAGCAGCCCCGGGACAGGGGATCAGCCCCAGCATTTT. The chain links TRBV5-1 to TRBJ1-5; 10 bases line up with TRBD1. The CDR3 consists of 14 residues. The ends lost 4 bases at V and 5 bases at J; junction bases unmatched: 3. Germline CDR1 and CDR2: SGHRS and YFSETQ.

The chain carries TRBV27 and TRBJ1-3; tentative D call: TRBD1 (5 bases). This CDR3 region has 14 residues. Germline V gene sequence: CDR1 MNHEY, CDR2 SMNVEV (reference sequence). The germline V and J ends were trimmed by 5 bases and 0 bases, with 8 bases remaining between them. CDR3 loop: CASSTTASGNTIYF. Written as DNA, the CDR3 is TGTGCCAGCAGTACGACAGCCTCTGGAAACACCATATATTTT.

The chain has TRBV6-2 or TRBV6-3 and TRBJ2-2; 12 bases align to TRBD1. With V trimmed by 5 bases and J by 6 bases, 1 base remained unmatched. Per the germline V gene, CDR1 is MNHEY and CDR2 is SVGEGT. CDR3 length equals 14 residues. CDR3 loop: CASSGTGGAGELFF. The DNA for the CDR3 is TGTGCCAGCAGTGGGACAGGGGGCGCCGGGGAGCTGTTTTTT.

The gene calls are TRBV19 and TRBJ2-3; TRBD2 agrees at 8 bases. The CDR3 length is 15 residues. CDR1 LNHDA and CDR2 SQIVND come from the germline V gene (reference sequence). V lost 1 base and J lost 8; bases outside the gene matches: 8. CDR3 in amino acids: CASSIGFGGEGTQYF. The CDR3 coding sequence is TGTGCCAGTAGTATAGGATTCGGGGGGGAGGGTACGCAGTATTTT.

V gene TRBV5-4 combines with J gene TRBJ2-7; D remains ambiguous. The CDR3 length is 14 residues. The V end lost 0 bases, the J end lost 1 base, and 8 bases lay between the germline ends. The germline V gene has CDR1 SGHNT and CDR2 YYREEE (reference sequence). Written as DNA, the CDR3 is TGTGCCAGCAGCTTGGGAATAGCTTCCTACGAGCAGTACTTC. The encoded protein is CASSLGIASYEQYF.

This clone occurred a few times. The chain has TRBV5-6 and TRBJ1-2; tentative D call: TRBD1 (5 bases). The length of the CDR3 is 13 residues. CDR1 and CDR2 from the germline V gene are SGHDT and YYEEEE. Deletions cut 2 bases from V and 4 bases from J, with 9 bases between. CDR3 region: CASSFPGFYGYTF. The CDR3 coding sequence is TGTGCCAGCAGCTTTCCAGGGTTCTATGGCTACACCTTC.

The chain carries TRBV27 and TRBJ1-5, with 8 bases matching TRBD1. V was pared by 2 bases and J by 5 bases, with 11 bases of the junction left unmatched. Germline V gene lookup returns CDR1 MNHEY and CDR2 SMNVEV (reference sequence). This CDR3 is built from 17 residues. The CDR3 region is CASSLLVGGQVHQPQHF. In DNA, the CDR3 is TGTGCCAGCAGTTTACTTGTTGGGGGACAGGTACATCAGCCCCAGCATTTT.

CDR3 protein: CASSHQGGDEQYF. The CDR3 coding sequence is TGTGCCAGCAGCCACCAGGGGGGCGACGAGCAGTACTTC. The J gene is TRBJ2-7, the V gene TRBV3-1 (or the pseudogene TRBV3-2), with D possibly TRBD1 on 7 matching bases. The germline CDR1 and CDR2 sequences are LGHDT and YNNKEL (reference sequence). V was pared by 3 bases and J by 5 bases, with 11 bases between. CDR3 length: 13 amino acids.

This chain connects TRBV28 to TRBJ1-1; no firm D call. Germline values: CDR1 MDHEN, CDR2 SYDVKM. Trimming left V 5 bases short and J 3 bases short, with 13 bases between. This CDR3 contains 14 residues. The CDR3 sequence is CASSPGWEYTEAFF. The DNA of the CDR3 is TGTGCCAGCAGTCCGGGGTGGGAGTACACTGAAGCTTTCTTT.

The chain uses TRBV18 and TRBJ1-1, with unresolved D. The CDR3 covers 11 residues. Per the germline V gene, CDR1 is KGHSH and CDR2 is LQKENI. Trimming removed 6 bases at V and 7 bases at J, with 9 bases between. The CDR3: CASSLDYEAFF. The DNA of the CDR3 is TGTGCCAGCTCGCTAGATTATGAAGCTTTCTTT.

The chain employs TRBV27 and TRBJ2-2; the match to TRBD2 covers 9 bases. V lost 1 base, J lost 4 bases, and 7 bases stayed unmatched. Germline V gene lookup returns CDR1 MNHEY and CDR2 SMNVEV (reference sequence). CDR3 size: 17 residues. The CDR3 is CASSLWGGRGVTGELFF. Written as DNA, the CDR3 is TGTGCCAGCAGTTTATGGGGCGGGAGGGGCGTCACCGGGGAGCTGTTTTTT.

This CDR3 is CASSAGTAFYEQYF. As DNA, the CDR3 is TGTGCCAGCAGCGCCGGGACAGCCTTCTACGAGCAGTACTTC. The chain couples TRBV11-2 to TRBJ2-7; 7 positions agree with TRBD1. The CDR3 has 14 residues. The J segment lost 3 bases and the V segment lost 5 bases, leaving 7 bases of the junction unmatched. From germline, CDR1 is SGHAT and CDR2 FQNNGV.

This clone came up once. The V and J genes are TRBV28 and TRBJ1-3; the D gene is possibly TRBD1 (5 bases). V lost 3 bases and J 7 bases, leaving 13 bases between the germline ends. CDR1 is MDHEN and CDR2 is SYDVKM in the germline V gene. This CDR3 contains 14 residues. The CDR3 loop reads CASSLGGPRNTIYF. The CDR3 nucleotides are TGTGCCAGCAGTTTGGGGGGTCCCCGTAACACCATATATTTT.

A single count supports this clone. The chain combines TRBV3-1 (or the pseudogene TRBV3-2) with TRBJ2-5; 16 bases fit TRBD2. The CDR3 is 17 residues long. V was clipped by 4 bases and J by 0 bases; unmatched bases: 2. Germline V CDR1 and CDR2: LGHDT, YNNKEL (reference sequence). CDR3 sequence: CASSPGTSGRDQETQYF. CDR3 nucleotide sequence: TGTGCCAGCAGCCCTGGGACTAGCGGGAGGGACCAAGAGACCCAGTACTTC.

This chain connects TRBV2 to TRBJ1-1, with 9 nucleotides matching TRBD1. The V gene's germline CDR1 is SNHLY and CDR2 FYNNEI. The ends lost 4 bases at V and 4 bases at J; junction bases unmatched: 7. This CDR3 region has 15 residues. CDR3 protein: CASSVQGAESTEAFF. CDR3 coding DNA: TGTGCCAGCAGTGTACAGGGGGCTGAGAGCACTGAAGCTTTCTTT.

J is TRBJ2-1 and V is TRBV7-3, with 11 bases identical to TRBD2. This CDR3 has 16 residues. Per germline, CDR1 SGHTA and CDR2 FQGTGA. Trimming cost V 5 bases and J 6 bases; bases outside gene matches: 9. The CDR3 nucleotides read TGTGCCAGCAGCATACTAGTAGCGGGAGGGCGCAATGAGCAGTTCTTC. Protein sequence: CASSILVAGGRNEQFF.